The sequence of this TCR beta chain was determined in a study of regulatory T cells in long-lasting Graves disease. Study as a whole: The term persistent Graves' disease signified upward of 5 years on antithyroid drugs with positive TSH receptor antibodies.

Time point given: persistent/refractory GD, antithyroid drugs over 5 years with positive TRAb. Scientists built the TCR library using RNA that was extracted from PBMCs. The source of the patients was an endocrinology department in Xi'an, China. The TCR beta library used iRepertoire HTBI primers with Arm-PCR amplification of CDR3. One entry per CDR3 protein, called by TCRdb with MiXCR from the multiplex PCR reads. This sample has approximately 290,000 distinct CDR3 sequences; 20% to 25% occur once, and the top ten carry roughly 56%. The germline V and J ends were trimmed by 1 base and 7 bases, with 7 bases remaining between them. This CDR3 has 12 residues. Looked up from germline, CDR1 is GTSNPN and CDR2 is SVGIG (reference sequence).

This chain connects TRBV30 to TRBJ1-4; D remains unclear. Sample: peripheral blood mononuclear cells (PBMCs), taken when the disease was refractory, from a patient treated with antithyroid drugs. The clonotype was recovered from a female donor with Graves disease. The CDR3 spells CAWSGLGEKLFF. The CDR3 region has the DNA TGTGCCTGGAGTGGTCTTGGTGAAAAACTGTTTTTT.